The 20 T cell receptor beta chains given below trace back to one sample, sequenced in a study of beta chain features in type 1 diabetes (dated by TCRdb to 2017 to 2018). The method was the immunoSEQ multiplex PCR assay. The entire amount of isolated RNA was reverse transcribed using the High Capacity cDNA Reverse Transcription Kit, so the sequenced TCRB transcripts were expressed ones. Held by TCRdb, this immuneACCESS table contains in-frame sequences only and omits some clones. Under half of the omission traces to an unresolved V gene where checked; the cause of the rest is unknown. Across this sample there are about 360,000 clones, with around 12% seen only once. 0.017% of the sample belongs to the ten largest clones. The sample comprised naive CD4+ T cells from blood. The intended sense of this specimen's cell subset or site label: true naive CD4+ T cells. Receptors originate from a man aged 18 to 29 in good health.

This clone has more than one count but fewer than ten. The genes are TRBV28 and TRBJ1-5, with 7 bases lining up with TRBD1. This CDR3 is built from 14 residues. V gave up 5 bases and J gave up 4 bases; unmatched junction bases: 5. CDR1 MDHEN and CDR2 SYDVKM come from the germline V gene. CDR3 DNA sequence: TGTGCCAGCAGTAGGACAGGTAGGAATCAGCCCCAGCATTTT. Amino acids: CASSRTGRNQPQHF.

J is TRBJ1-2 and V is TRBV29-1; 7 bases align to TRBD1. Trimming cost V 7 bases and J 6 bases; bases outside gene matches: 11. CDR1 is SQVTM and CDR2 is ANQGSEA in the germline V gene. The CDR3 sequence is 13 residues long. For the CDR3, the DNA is TGCAGCGGCTCGAGGGACAGAGGAAATGGCTACACCTTC. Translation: CSGSRDRGNGYTF.

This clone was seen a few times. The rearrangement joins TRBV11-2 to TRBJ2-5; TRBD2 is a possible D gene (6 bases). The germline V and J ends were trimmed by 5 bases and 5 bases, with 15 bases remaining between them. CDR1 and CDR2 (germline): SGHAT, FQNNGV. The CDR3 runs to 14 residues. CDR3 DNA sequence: TGTGCCAGCAGCCCCATCCTCCGGGGGGAGACCCAGTACTTC. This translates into CASSPILRGETQYF.

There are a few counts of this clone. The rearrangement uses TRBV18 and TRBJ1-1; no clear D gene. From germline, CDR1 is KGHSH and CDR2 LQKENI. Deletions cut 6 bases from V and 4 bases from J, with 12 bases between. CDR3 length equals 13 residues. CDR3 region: CASSTGSGTEAFF. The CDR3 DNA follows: TGTGCCAGCTCGACGGGGAGCGGCACTGAAGCTTTCTTT.

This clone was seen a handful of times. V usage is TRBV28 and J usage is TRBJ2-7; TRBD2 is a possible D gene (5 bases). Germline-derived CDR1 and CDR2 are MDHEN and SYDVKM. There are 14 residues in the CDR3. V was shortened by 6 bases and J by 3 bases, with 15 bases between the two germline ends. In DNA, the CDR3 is TGTGCCAGCAGAGAGCGCGGAGGAGGCTACGAGCAGTACTTC. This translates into CASRERGGGYEQYF. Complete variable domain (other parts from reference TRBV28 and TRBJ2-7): DVKVTQSSRYLVKRTGEKVFLECVQDMDHENMFWYRQDPGLGLRLIYFSYDVKMKEKGDIPEGYSVSREKKERFSLILESASTNQTSMYLCASRERGGGYEQYFGPGTRLTVT.

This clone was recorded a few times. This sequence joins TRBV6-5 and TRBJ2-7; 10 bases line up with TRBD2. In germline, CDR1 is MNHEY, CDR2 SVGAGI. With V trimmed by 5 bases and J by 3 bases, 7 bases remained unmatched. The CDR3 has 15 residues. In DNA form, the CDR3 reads TGTGCCAGCAGTGCTAGCGGGGGCGCTTACTACGAGCAGTACTTC. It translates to CASSASGGAYYEQYF.

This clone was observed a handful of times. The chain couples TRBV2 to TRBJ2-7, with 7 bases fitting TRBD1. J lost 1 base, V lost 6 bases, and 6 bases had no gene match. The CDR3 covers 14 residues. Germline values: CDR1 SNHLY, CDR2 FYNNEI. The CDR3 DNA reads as TGTGCCAGCAGCCTGATGACAGGGTCCTACGAGCAGTACTTC. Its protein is CASSLMTGSYEQYF.

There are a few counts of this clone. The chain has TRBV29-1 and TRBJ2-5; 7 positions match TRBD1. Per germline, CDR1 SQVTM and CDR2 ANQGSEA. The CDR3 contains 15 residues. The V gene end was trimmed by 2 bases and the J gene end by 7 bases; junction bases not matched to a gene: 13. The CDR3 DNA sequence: TGCAGCGTTGAAAGGAGAACAGGGGCTCTGGTGACCCAGTACTTC. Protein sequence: CSVERRTGALVTQYF.

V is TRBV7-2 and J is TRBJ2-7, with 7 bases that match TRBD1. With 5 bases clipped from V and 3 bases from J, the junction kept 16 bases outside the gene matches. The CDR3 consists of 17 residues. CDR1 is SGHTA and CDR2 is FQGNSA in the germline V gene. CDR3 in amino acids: CASSLYALGQPVYEQYF. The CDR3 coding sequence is TGTGCCAGCAGCCTGTATGCTTTGGGACAGCCAGTCTACGAGCAGTACTTC.

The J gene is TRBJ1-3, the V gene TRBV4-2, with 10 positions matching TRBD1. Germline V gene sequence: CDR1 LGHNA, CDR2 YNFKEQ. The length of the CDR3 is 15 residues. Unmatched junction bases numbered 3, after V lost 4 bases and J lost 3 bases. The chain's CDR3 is CASSRQGAGGNTIYF. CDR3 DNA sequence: TGTGCCAGCAGCCGACAGGGGGCAGGTGGAAACACCATATATTTT.

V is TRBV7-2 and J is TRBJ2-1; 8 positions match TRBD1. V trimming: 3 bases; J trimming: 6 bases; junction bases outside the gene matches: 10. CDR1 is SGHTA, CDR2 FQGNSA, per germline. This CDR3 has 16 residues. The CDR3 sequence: CASSFPGGQPLNEQFF. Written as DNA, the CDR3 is TGTGCCAGCAGCTTTCCAGGGGGCCAACCACTCAATGAGCAGTTCTTC.

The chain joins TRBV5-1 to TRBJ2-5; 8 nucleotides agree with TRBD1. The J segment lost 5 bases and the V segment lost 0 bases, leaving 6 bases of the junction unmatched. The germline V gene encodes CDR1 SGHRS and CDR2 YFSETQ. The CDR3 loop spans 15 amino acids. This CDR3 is CASSLVQGARETQYF. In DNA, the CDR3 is TGCGCCAGCAGCTTGGTCCAGGGGGCGCGGGAGACCCAGTACTTC.

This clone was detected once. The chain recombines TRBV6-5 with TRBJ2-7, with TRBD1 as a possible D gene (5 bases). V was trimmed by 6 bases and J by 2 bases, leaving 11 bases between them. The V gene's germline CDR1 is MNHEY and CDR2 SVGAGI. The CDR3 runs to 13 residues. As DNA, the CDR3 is TGTGCCAGCAGACTGGGCAGGGCCTACGAGCAGTACTTC. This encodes CASRLGRAYEQYF.

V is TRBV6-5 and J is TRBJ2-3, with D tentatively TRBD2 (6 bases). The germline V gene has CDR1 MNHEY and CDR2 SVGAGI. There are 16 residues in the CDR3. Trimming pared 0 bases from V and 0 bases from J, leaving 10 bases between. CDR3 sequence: CASSYSIAASTDTQYF. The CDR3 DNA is TGTGCCAGCAGTTACTCGATAGCGGCTAGCACAGATACGCAGTATTTT.

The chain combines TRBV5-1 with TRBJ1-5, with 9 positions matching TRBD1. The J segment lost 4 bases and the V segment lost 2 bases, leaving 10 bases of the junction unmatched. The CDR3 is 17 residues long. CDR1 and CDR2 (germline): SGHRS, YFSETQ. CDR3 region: CASSFGTGRATNQPQHF. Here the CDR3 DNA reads TGCGCCAGCAGCTTCGGGACAGGGAGGGCGACTAATCAGCCCCAGCATTTT.

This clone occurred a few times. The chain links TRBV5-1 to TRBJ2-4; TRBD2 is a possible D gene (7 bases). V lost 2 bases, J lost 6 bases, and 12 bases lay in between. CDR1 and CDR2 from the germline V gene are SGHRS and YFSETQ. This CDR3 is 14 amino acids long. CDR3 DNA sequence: TGCGCCAGCAGCTTAGCAGGGGAGGGAAACATTCAGTACTTC. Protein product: CASSLAGEGNIQYF.

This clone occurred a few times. CDR3 residues: CASSLTVGQPQHF. DNA for the CDR3: TGTGCCAGCAGCTTAACAGTCGGCCAGCCCCAGCATTTT. The V gene is TRBV7-9, the J gene TRBJ1-5; D is ambiguous. The CDR3 covers 13 residues. Germline V gene data show CDR1 as SEHNR and CDR2 as FQNEAQ (reference sequence). With 2 bases removed from V and 7 bases from J, the gap between germline ends came to 9 bases.

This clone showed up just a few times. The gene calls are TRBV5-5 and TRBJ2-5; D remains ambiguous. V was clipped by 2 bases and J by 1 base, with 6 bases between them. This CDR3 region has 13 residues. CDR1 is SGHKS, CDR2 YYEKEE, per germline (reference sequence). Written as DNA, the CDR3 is TGTGCCAGCAGCTTCGGAGTCCAAGAGACCCAGTACTTC. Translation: CASSFGVQETQYF.

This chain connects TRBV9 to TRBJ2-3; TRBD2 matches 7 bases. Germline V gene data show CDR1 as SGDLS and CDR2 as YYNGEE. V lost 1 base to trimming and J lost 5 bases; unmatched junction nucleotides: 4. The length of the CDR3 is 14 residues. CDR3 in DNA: TGTGCCAGCAGCGTATGGGGGGGGGTAGATACGCAGTATTTT. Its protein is CASSVWGGVDTQYF.

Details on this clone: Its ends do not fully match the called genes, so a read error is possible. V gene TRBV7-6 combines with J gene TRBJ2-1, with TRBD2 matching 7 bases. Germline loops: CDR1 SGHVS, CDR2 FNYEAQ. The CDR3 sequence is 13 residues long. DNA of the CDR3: TGTGCCAGCAGCCCAGAAGGTTGGGGAGGGCCAATCTTC. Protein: CASSPEGWGGPIF.